The source of this TCR beta chain is a study of cytomegalovirus exposure and HLA in healthy donors. Vbeta (60) and Jbeta (13) primers were used in the PCR. Clones were read by immunoSEQ multiplex PCR, and TCRdb kept only the in-frame ones, dropping some. The table includes roughly 140,000 clones, about four fifths detected once. This CDR3 comprises 14 residues. V lost 5 bases and J 4 bases, leaving 12 bases between the germline ends. Germline loops: CDR1 SEHNR, CDR2 FQNEAQ (reference sequence). The TCR sequence derives from a man aged 25 to 45 in good health and CMV-seronegative. The chain combines TRBV7-9 with TRBJ1-5; tentatively, D is TRBD1 (5 bases). Sample: PBMCs. Written as DNA, the CDR3 is TGTGCCAGCAGCCAGGGTTTTTTTAATCAGCCCCAGCATTTT. This gives the protein CASSQGFFNQPQHF.